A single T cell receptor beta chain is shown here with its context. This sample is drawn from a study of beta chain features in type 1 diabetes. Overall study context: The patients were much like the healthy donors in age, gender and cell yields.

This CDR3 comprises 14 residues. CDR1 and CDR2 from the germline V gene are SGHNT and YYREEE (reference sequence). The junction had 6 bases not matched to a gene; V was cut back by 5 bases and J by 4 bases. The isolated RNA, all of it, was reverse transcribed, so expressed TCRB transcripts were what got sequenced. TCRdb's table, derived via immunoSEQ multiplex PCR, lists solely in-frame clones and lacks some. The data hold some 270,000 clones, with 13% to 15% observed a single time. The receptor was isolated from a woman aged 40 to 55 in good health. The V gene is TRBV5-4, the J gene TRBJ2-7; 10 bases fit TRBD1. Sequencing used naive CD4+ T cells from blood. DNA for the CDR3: TGTGCCAGCAGAGAGAGACAGGGGGCGTACGAGCAGTACTTC. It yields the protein CASRERQGAYEQYF.